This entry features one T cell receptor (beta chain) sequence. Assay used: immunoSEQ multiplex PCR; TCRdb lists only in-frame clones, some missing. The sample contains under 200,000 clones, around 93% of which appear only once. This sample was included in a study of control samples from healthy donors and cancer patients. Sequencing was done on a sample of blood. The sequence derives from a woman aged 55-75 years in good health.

CDR3 in amino acids: CASSYGGRGYEQYF. CDR3 DNA: TGTGCCAGCAGTTACGGCGGGCGGGGCTACGAGCAGTACTTC. The gene calls are TRBV6-5 and TRBJ2-7; D might be TRBD2 (6 bases). With 2 bases removed from V and 3 bases from J, the gap between germline ends came to 11 bases. The CDR3 has 14 residues. CDR1 is MNHEY, CDR2 SVGAGI, per germline.